Reported below is one T cell receptor (beta chain). The sample comes from a study of OX40 agonist ivuxolimab in advanced cancers. The data were produced by immunoSEQ multiplex PCR, yet TCRdb's version contains in-frame clones alone and is incomplete. The data hold around 63,000 clones, with over 75% observed a single time. The V gene lost 4 bases and the J gene lost 2 bases, with 12 bases spanning the gap. The V gene's germline CDR1 is MDHEN and CDR2 SYDVKM. The CDR3 totals 15 residues. This chain uses TRBV28 with TRBJ2-1; tentative D call: TRBD1 (6 bases). The sample consisted of CD4+ or CD8+ T cells sorted from blood, taken in a trial of the OX40 agonist ivuxolimab. The receptor comes from an adult with an advanced solid tumor such as melanoma, head and neck, liver or kidney cancer. The CDR3 region is CASSSTGTAYNEQFF. The CDR3 DNA sequence: TGTGCCAGCAGTTCGACAGGTACGGCCTACAATGAGCAGTTCTTC.